What follows are 16 T cell receptor beta chains derived from one specimen sequenced in a study of T cells in Graves' hyperthyroidism and ophthalmopathy. Amplification of TCR beta CDR3 regions used RNA as the template. First-round RT-PCR of the TCR CDR3 relied on the HTBI primer set. TCRdb ran MiXCR on the multiplex PCR reads and lists one entry per CDR3 protein. Counted here are approximately 530,000 distinct CDR3 sequences, around 20% occurring once; the ten biggest clones make up approximately 48%. The specimen sequenced was blood. All receptors come from a man in his forties with Graves' ophthalmopathy.

The rearrangement uses TRBV30 and TRBJ1-1, with TRBD1 matching 9 bases. Germline V gene sequence: CDR1 GTSNPN, CDR2 SVGIG (reference sequence). CDR3 size: 15 residues. V gave up 0 bases and J gave up 5 bases; unmatched junction bases: 7. The CDR3 DNA follows: TGTGCCTGGAGTGTATGGGGACAGGGTTTGACTGAAGCTTTCTTT. Its protein is CAWSVWGQGLTEAFF.

This sequence joins TRBV20-1 and TRBJ1-6, with D unclear. With 3 bases removed from V and 0 bases from J, the gap between germline ends came to 12 bases. The CDR3 runs 16 residues. Looked up from germline, CDR1 is DFQATT and CDR2 is SNEGSKA (reference sequence). CDR3 loop: CSASLKGFSYNSPLHF. The CDR3 coding sequence is TGCAGTGCTAGTTTAAAGGGCTTCTCCTATAATTCACCCCTCCACTTT.

About this clonotype itself: An end of the junction does not agree with germline; a read error may underlie this. The V gene is TRBV6-1, the J gene TRBJ1-1, with 10 bases fitting TRBD1. From germline, CDR1 is MNHNS and CDR2 SASEGT. This CDR3 has 15 amino acids. DNA for the CDR3: TGTGCCAGCTTAGACAGGGGGCGACCGAACACTAAAGCTTTCTTT. Protein product: CASLDRGRPNTKAFF.

This clonotype was detected many times. CDR3 DNA sequence: TGTGCCAGCAGTAGAGGGGCGGGCAGCAATCAGCCCCAGCATTTT. The encoded protein is CASSRGAGSNQPQHF. The chain employs TRBV27 and TRBJ1-5; TRBD1 is a possible D gene (5 bases). The CDR3 consists of 15 residues. Germline lookup yields CDR1 MNHEY and CDR2 SMNVEV (reference sequence). V gave up 5 bases and J gave up 1 base, with 12 bases separating them.

As concerns this clonotype: It may be a read error: a sequence one base away is much more abundant. CDR3 sequence: CASSLGTLNCEQYF. The CDR3 DNA is TGTGCCAGCAGCTTAGGGACTCTAAATTGCGAGCAGTACTTC. The chain employs TRBV11-2 and TRBJ2-7; tentatively, D is TRBD2 (5 bases). Germline V gene lookup returns CDR1 SGHAT and CDR2 FQNNGV. This CDR3 has 14 residues. V lost 1 base to trimming and J lost 6 bases, with 13 bases between them.

In this sample, this clonotype turned up a few times. The chain recombines TRBV29-1 with TRBJ1-2; D call uncertain. Germline-derived CDR1 and CDR2 are SQVTM and ANQGSEA. The CDR3 has 13 amino acids. Trimming shortened V by 4 bases and J by 8 bases, and 17 bases separated the two germline ends. The CDR3: CSVVIVSSLGYTF. CDR3 sequence (DNA): TGCAGCGTTGTTATAGTTTCATCGTTGGGCTACACCTTC.

The rearrangement links TRBV20-1 to TRBJ2-7; TRBD2 aligns across 12 bases. This CDR3 has 16 amino acids. Germline-derived CDR1 and CDR2 are DFQATT and SNEGSKA (reference sequence). V dropped 6 bases and J dropped 2; count of bases not matched to a gene: 11. The CDR3 nucleotides are TGCAGTGCGTTGGGACTAGCGGGTGGGGGGACCTACGAGCAGTACTTC. Protein: CSALGLAGGGTYEQYF.

This clonotype was detected only a few times. V usage is TRBV27 and J usage is TRBJ2-5; 8 bases are a match to TRBD1. This CDR3 contains 14 residues. V shed 6 bases, J shed 5 bases, and the junction held 8 bases outside the gene matches. Germline CDR1 and CDR2: MNHEY and SMNVEV (reference sequence). The CDR3 region is CASSTGGPGETQYF. The CDR3 DNA is TGTGCCAGCAGCACAGGGGGGCCCGGGGAGACCCAGTACTTC.

This clonotype has only a few counts. V usage is TRBV30 and J usage is TRBJ1-2; D remains ambiguous. CDR1 and CDR2 from the germline V gene are GTSNPN and SVGIG (reference sequence). Trimming removed 0 bases at V and 8 bases at J, with 16 bases between. The CDR3 covers 14 residues. The CDR3 is CAWSVLQGYSGYTF. The CDR3 DNA sequence: TGTGCCTGGAGTGTACTTCAAGGGTATAGCGGCTACACCTTC. The full variable domain, with the rest looked up from reference TRBV30 and TRBJ1-2, is SQTIHQWPATLVQPVGSPLSLECTVEGTSNPNLYWYRQAAGRGLQLLFYSVGIGQISSEVPQNLSASRPQDRQFILSSKKLLLSDSGFYLCAWSVLQGYSGYTFGSGTRLTVV.

V usage is TRBV10-3 and J usage is TRBJ2-2; D is unclear. Between the trimmed V and J ends, which lost 10 bases and 0 bases, there was a span of 6 bases. Germline V gives CDR1 ENHRY, CDR2 SYGVKD. This CDR3 region has 12 residues. DNA of the CDR3: TGTGCCACAACAGCGAACACCGGGGAGCTGTTTTTT. It specifies CATTANTGELFF.

The rearrangement links TRBV7-9 to TRBJ1-4; D ambiguous. Trimming cost V 3 bases and J 0 bases, with 5 bases left between them. CDR1 is SEHNR, CDR2 FQNEAQ, per germline (reference sequence). The CDR3 runs 14 residues. CDR3 DNA sequence: TGTGCCAGCAGCTTCGGGGCAACTAATGAAAAACTGTTTTTT. Amino acid sequence: CASSFGATNEKLFF.

Concerning this clonotype: A much larger clonotype is one base distant, so this may be a read error. The chain employs TRBV28 and TRBJ2-7; the D gene is possibly TRBD2 (6 bases). The CDR3 is 15 residues long. Per the germline V gene, CDR1 is MDHEN and CDR2 is SYDVKM. V shed 8 bases and J shed 0 bases, with 17 bases lying between them. CDR3 bases: TGTGCCAGCGGCCCAAGAGGCGGGATCTCCTACGAGCAGTACTTC. Protein product: CASGPRGGISYEQYF. The entire variable domain, with the rest obtained from reference TRBV28 and TRBJ2-7, is as follows: DVKVTQSSRYLVKRTGEKVFLECVQDMDHENMFWYRQDPGLGLRLIYFSYDVKMKEKGDIPEGYSVSREKKERFSLILESASTNQTSMYLCASGPRGGISYEQYFGPGTRLTVT.

This clonotype has more than one count but fewer than ten. J is TRBJ2-7 and V is TRBV9; the D is unclear. The CDR3 contains 11 residues. Germline V lookup: CDR1 SGDLS, CDR2 YYNGEE. V lost 4 bases and J lost 6, with 8 bases in between. The CDR3 sequence: CASSPLLEQYF. Written as DNA, the CDR3 is TGTGCCAGCAGCCCTCTCCTCGAGCAGTACTTC.

The V and J genes are TRBV7-8 and TRBJ2-6; perhaps TRBD1 as D (6 bases). Trimming stripped 5 bases from V and 2 bases from J, with 13 bases between. The CDR3 runs to 16 residues. Germline lookup yields CDR1 SGHVS and CDR2 FQNEAQ. CDR3 nucleotides: TGTGCCAGCAGCCCCCACAACAGGGCTGGGGCCAACGTCCTGACTTTC. This encodes CASSPHNRAGANVLTF. The full variable domain, completed using reference TRBV7-8 and TRBJ2-6, is GAGVSQSPRYKVAKRGQDVALRCDPISGHVSLFWYQQALGQGPEFLTYFQNEAQLDKSGLPSDRFFAERPEGSVSTLKIQRTQQEDSAVYLCASSPHNRAGANVLTFGAGSRLTVL.

The V gene is TRBV5-1, the J gene TRBJ2-1; 11 bases align to TRBD2. Per the germline V gene, CDR1 is SGHRS and CDR2 is YFSETQ. This CDR3 has 18 residues. J lost 0 bases, V lost 4 bases, and 9 bases had no gene match. This CDR3 reads CASSPRTSGLSSYNEQFF. In DNA, the CDR3 is TGCGCCAGCAGCCCTAGGACTAGCGGGTTAAGCTCCTACAATGAGCAGTTCTTC.

The chain couples TRBV5-1 to TRBJ2-5; 10 positions match TRBD2. From germline, CDR1 is SGHRS and CDR2 YFSETQ. V dropped 7 bases and J dropped 3; count of bases not matched to a gene: 12. The CDR3 loop spans 16 amino acids. The CDR3 spells CASSTRGLAVKETQYF. CDR3 coding DNA: TGCGCCAGCTCCACCCGTGGACTAGCGGTGAAAGAGACCCAGTACTTC.